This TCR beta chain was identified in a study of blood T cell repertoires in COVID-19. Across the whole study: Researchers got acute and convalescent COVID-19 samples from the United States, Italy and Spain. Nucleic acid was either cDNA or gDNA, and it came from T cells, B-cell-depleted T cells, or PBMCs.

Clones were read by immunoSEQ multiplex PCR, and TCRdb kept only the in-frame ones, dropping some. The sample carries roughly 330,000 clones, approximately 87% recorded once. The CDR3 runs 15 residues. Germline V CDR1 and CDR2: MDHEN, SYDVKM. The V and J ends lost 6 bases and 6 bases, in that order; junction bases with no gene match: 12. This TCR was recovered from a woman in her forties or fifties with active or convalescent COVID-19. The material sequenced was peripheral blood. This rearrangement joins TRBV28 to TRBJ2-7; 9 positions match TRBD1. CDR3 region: CASSPPRDRVGEQYF. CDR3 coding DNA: TGTGCCAGCAGCCCGCCACGGGACAGGGTCGGCGAGCAGTACTTC.